The present TCR beta chain was sequenced within a study of Ad26.COV2.S vaccination and SARS-CoV-2 variants. Study overall: Vaccine-arm donor from the placebo-controlled COV1001 Ad26.COV2.S trial. The vaccine Ad26.COV2.S was put into the muscle once, or twice with 56 days between.

This clone was picked up many times. CDR3 length: 15 amino acids. The germline gives CDR1 SGHTA, CDR2 FQGNSA. V shed 4 bases and J shed 2 bases, with 15 bases lying between them. Treatment specified: around 19 received Ad26.COV2.S at low or high dose, single or two shots; 5 received placebo; per-sample allocation not given. Collection of samples fell on day 63 after the first vaccine or placebo injection. TCRdb's table, derived via immunoSEQ multiplex PCR, lists solely in-frame clones and lacks some. The profile shows about 250,000 clones, around 87% of them singletons. Sequencing was performed on peripheral blood, taken in a trial of Ad26.COV2.S vaccine versus placebo. The chain has TRBV7-2 and TRBJ2-7; the D call may be TRBD1 or TRBD2 (6 bases each). This TCR came from a person aged 18-60 years who received the Ad26.COV2.S COVID-19 vaccine or a placebo. The CDR3: CASSSQQGLTYEQYF. The CDR3 region has the DNA TGTGCCAGCAGCTCTCAACAGGGACTGACCTACGAGCAGTACTTC.